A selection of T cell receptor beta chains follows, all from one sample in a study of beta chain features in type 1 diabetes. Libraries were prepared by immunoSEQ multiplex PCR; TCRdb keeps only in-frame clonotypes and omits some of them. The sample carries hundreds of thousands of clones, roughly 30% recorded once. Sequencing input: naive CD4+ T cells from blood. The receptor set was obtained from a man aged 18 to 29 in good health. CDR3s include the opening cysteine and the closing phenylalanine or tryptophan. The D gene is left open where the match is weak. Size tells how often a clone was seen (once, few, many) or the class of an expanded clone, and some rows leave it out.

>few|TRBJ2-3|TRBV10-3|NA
TGTGCCATCGGTGGCAGAGCAACAGATACGCAGTATTTT
CAIGGRATDTQYF
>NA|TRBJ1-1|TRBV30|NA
TGTGCCTGGAGTCGGAGGAACGTGAACACTGAAGCTTTCTTT
CAWSRRNVNTEAFF
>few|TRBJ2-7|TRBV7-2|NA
TGTGCCAGCAGCTTCCAGGGGGGAACGGGCTACGAGCAGTACTTC
CASSFQGGTGYEQYF
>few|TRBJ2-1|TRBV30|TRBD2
TGTGCCTGGCGGGGGGGGCGACATGAGCAGTTCTTC
CAWRGGRHEQFF
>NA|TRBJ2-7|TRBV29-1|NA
TGCAGCGTTGCCAGGGGCTACGAGCAGTACTTC
CSVARGYEQYF
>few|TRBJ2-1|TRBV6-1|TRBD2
TGTGCCAGCAGTGCCGGGCTAGCGGGAGTATGGGAGCAGTTCTTC
CASSAGLAGVWEQFF
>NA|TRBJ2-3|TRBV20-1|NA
TGCAGTGCGCAGACAGTGGATACGCAGTATTTT
CSAQTVDTQYF
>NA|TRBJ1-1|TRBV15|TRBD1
TGTGCCACCAGCAGAGGAGGGACAGTCTCCGAAGCTTTCTTT
CATSRGGTVSEAFF
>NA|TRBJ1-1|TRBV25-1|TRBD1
TGTGCCAGCAGTGAGACAGGGAGGCGAACTGAAGCTTTCTTT
CASSETGRRTEAFF
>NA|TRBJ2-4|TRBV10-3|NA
TGTGCCATCAGTGAGTCCTCAGGGGTCAACATTCAGTACTTC
CAISESSGVNIQYF
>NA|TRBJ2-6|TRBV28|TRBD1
TGTGCCAGCAGACGCCGGGACAGGGTGACTGGGGCCAACGTCCTGACTTTC
CASRRRDRVTGANVLTF
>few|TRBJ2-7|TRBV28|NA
TGTGCCAGCACCATGGTGAACTCCTACGAGCAGTACTTC
CASTMVNSYEQYF
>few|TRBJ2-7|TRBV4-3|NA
TGCGCCAGCAGCCAAGTCATGGCCTCGAGCTCCTACGAGCAGTACTTC
CASSQVMASSSYEQYF
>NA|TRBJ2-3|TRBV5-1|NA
TGCGCCAGCAGTGAACATGGATTGACCACAGATACGCAGTATTTT
CASSEHGLTTDTQYF
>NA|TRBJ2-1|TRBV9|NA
TGTGCCAGCAGCCCGCGAGGGGTAGCCGTTTACAATGAGCAGTTCTTC
CASSPRGVAVYNEQFF
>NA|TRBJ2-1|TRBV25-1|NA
TGTGCCAGCGCCCCCGGGACATTCCGCAATGAGCAGTTCTTC
CASAPGTFRNEQFF
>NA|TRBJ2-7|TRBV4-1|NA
TGCGCCAGCAGCCAAGTTGACAGGTTTAGTTACGAGCAGTACTTC
CASSQVDRFSYEQYF
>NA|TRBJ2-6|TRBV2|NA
TGTGCCAGCAGTAGGGACACCTACAACGTCCTGACTTTC
CASSRDTYNVLTF
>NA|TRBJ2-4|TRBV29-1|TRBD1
TGCAGCGTTGAAATAGGTCGGACAGGGGGCAGTAACATTCAGTACTTC
CSVEIGRTGGSNIQYF
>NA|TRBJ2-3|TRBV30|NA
TGTGCCTGGAGATCAAACACAGATACGCAGTATTTT
CAWRSNTDTQYF
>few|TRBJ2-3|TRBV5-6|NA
TGTGCCAGCAGTCTTTTCGGGAGTCAGAGCACAGATACGCAGTATTTT
CASSLFGSQSTDTQYF
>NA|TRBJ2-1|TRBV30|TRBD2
TGTGCCTGGAGTGAGGGAGGGGTGAGGAATGAGCAGTTCTTC
CAWSEGGVRNEQFF
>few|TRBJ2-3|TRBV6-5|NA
TGTGCCAGCAGCCGGGTTGGAGATACGCAGTATTTT
CASSRVGDTQYF
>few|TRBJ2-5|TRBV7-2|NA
TGTGCCAGCAGCACCCCGGGACACGAGACCCAGTACTTC
CASSTPGHETQYF
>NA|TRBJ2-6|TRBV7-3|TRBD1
TGTGCCAGCAGCTTCGGGACAGCCTCCTCTGGGGCCAACGTCCTGACTTTC
CASSFGTASSGANVLTF
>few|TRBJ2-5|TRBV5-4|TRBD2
TGTGCCAGCACCGCCGGACTAGCGGGGGAGACCCAGTACTTC
CASTAGLAGETQYF
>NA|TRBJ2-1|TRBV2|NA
TGTGCCAGCCCCCAGAGGGCCCGTTACAATGAGCAGTTCTTC
CASPQRARYNEQFF
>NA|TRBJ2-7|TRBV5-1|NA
TGCGCCAGCAGCAGTTTACAGGGATACGAGCAGTACTTC
CASSSLQGYEQYF
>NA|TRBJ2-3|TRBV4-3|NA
TGCGCCAGCAGCCAAGATAGGAGGGTCACAGATACGCAGTATTTT
CASSQDRRVTDTQYF
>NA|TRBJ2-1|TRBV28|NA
TGTGCCAGCATAAGGGGGGCTGGGAATGAGCAGTTCTTC
CASIRGAGNEQFF
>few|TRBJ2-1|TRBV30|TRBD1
TGTGCCTGGAGAGAGGGGGCAGGGATAAATGAGCAGTTCTTC
CAWREGAGINEQFF
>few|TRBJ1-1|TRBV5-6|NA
TGTGCCAGCAGCTTGAGGGGGTCCACTGAAGCTTTCTTT
CASSLRGSTEAFF
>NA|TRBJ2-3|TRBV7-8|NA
TGTGCCAGCAGCTTACAGGGCACAGATACGCAGTATTTT
CASSLQGTDTQYF
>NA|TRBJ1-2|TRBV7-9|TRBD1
TGTGCCAGCAGCACCGACAGGGAAACTAATGTAGGCTACACCTTC
CASSTDRETNVGYTF
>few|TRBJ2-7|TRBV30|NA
TGTGCCTCTGACAGAGACCCCTACGAGCAGTACTTC
CASDRDPYEQYF
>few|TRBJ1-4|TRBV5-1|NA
TGCGCCAGCAGTCTCAGATCAACTAATGAAAAACTGTTTTTT
CASSLRSTNEKLFF
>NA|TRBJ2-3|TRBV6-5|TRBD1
TGTGCCAGCAGTCGGGACAGGGGGTCAGATACGCAGTATTTT
CASSRDRGSDTQYF
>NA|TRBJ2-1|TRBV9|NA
TGTGCCAGCAGCTCTCCCGGGGAGCAGTTCTTC
CASSSPGEQFF
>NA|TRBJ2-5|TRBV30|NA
TGTGCCTGGAGTGGTGGTATCGGCGAGACCCAGTACTTC
CAWSGGIGETQYF
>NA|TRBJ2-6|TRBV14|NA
TGTGCCAGCAGCTACCGGGCCCTCTCTGGGGCCAACGTCCTGACTTTC
CASSYRALSGANVLTF
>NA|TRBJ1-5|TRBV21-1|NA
TGTGCCAGCAGCAAAGCTAGGGGCCCAGATCAGCCCCAGCATTTT
CASSKARGPDQPQHF
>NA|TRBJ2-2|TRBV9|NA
TGTGCCAGCAGCGTAACAGGCTCCCCCACCGGGGAGCTGTTTTTT
CASSVTGSPTGELFF
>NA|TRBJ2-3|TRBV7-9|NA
TGTGCCAGCAGCCCCCGGGCCACAGATACGCAGTATTTT
CASSPRATDTQYF
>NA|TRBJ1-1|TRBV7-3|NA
TGTGCCAGCAGCTTTCGACAGATGAACACTGAAGCTTTCTTT
CASSFRQMNTEAFF
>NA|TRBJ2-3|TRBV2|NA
TGTGCCAGCACCTCGTGGAGGGCAACAGATACGCAGTATTTT
CASTSWRATDTQYF
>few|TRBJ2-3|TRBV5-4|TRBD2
TGTGCCAGCAGCTTCAGACTAGCTACAGATACGCAGTATTTT
CASSFRLATDTQYF
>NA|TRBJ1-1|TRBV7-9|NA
TGTGCCAGCAGCCGGGAAGGGAACGCTGAAGCTTTCTTT
CASSREGNAEAFF
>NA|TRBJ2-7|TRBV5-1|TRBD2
TGCGCCAGCAGCCGGACTAGCGGACCGTACGAGCAGTACTTC
CASSRTSGPYEQYF
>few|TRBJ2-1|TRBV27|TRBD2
TGTGCCAGCAGAAGAACTCTAGCGGGAGGTGTGTACAATGAGCAGTTCTTC
CASRRTLAGGVYNEQFF
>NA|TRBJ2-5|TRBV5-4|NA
TGTGCCAGCAGCTTGGCGCCGGGGCCCGAGACCCAGTACTTC
CASSLAPGPETQYF
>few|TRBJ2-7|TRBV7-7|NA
TGTGCCAGCAGCTTAGGAGGGACGTACGAGCAGTACTTC
CASSLGGTYEQYF
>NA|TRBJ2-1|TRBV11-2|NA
TGTGCCAGCAGATACGCCGGAAGGTACAATGAGCAGTTCTTC
CASRYAGRYNEQFF
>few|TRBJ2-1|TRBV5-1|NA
TGCGCCAGCAGCTTGGTAGGTCAGGCTAAAGGGAATGAGCAGTTCTTC
CASSLVGQAKGNEQFF
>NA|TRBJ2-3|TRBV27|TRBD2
TGTGCCAGCAGTTTAAGGCGGCTAGCGGGAGATGGGGGGCGAGATACGCAGTATTTT
CASSLRRLAGDGGRDTQYF
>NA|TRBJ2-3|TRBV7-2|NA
TGTGCCAGCAGCTCCGCTACAGATACGCAGTATTTT
CASSSATDTQYF
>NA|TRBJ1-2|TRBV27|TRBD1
TGTGCCAGTCCCCGGGACAGGGATGGCTACACCTTC
CASPRDRDGYTF
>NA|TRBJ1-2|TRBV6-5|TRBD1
TGTGCCAGCAGGGAATCCGACAGGGAAGGCTACACCTTC
CASRESDREGYTF
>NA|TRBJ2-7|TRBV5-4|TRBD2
TGTGCCAGCAGCTTGGGAGGAGCGGGAGGGCCCTACGAGCAGTACTTC
CASSLGGAGGPYEQYF
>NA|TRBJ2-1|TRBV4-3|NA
TGCGCCAGCAGCCAAGATAATGGGGTAGCGCCTTACAATGAGCAGTTCTTC
CASSQDNGVAPYNEQFF